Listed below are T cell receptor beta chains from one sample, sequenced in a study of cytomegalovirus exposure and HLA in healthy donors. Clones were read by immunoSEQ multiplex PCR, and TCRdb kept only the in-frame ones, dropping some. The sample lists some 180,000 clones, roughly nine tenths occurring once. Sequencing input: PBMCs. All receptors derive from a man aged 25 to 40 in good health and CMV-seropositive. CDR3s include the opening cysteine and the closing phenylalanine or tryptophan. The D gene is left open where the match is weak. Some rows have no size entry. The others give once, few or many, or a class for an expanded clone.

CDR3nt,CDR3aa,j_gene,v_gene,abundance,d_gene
TGCAGCGTCGTGGGGACAGGGGCTGAAAAACTGTTTTTT,CSVVGTGAEKLFF,TRBJ1-4,TRBV29-1,.,TRBD1
TGTGCCAGCAGTCTCCAGGGGGCGCCGACAGATACGCAGTATTTT,CASSLQGAPTDTQYF,TRBJ2-3,TRBV27,.,TRBD1
TGTGCCAGCAGCGCCGGGCCCCTTAGCAATCAGCCCCAGCATTTT,CASSAGPLSNQPQHF,TRBJ1-5,TRBV9,.,.
TGTGCCAGCAGCTTGGTAGTTGGCGGGGAGCTGTTTTTT,CASSLVVGGELFF,TRBJ2-2,TRBV5-6,few,.
TGTGCCAGCAAGGATGAGGGGAGAGACACCGGGGAGCTGTTTTTT,CASKDEGRDTGELFF,TRBJ2-2,TRBV2,.,.
TGTGCCAGCACCCCCGAACTCTTACGCCACGAGCAGTACTTC,CASTPELLRHEQYF,TRBJ2-7,TRBV7-2,.,.
TGTGCCAGCAGCTCCAACAGGTTCGGCTACACCTTC,CASSSNRFGYTF,TRBJ1-2,TRBV7-9,.,.
TGTGCCACCCTCAAGGGGGCGGGGGAGCAGTACTTC,CATLKGAGEQYF,TRBJ2-7,TRBV19,.,.
TGTGCCAGCAGTATAAGCGGGGGGACGAATGAGCAGTTCTTC,CASSISGGTNEQFF,TRBJ2-1,TRBV9,.,TRBD2
TGTGCCAGCCGGGAGAGGTATAGCAATCAGCCCCAGCATTTT,CASRERYSNQPQHF,TRBJ1-5,TRBV2,.,.
TGTGCCAGCAGCGCGACAGATAGCTCCTACAATGAGCAGTTCTTC,CASSATDSSYNEQFF,TRBJ2-1,TRBV9,.,.
TGTGCCAGCAGGGGGGAAAATTCACCCCTCCACTTT,CASRGENSPLHF,TRBJ1-6,TRBV25-1,.,.
TGTGCCAGCAGACAACTGGACAGATCAGAAGCTTTCTTT,CASRQLDRSEAFF,TRBJ1-1,TRBV6-5,.,.
TGTGCCAGCAGTGGAGGGCCCGCGATGGATACGCAGTATTTT,CASSGGPAMDTQYF,TRBJ2-3,TRBV25-1,.,.
TGTGCCAGTAGTATAGACCCCAGCGGGGCTTCCTACGAGCAGTACTTC,CASSIDPSGASYEQYF,TRBJ2-7,TRBV19,.,TRBD2
TGCGCCAGCAGCCACGACCTAGCGAGTAATGAGCAGTTCTTC,CASSHDLASNEQFF,TRBJ2-1,TRBV4-3,.,.
TGTGCCAGTAGGGAGGGGTCCCATAGCAATCAGCCCCAGCATTTT,CASREGSHSNQPQHF,TRBJ1-5,TRBV19,.,.
TGTGCCAGCAGCGTACTCCAGGACACAGATACGCAGTATTTT,CASSVLQDTDTQYF,TRBJ2-3,TRBV9,.,.
TGCGCCAGCAGCCAAGGGGTGGGGATTTTGGGCTACGAGCAGTACTTC,CASSQGVGILGYEQYF,TRBJ2-7,TRBV4-1,.,.
TGTGCCAGCAGCTCTACCGGGACACAGCCTCTATACACCTTC,CASSSTGTQPLYTF,TRBJ1-2,TRBV5-4,once,.
TGTGCCAGCAGCTTAGGGCGGGCTAACACTGAAGCTTTCTTT,CASSLGRANTEAFF,TRBJ1-1,TRBV7-2,.,.
TGTGCCAGCAGCCCTTTTACAGGGACGTCCTACGAGCAGTACTTC,CASSPFTGTSYEQYF,TRBJ2-7,TRBV5-4,.,.
TGTGCTAGTGGTTTGGAGGATGGTTCACCCCTCCACTTT,CASGLEDGSPLHF,TRBJ1-6,TRBV12-5,.,.
TGTGCCAGCAGCTTAGAGCGGGCAGGAGATACGCAGTATTTT,CASSLERAGDTQYF,TRBJ2-3,TRBV7-2,.,.
TGTGCCAGTCAACAGGGGGCGGATCAGCCCCAGCATTTT,CASQQGADQPQHF,TRBJ1-5,TRBV25-1,.,TRBD1
TGTGCCAGCAGCTTAATAGGGATGGGCGAAAAACTGTTTTTT,CASSLIGMGEKLFF,TRBJ1-4,TRBV11-2,.,.
TGTGCCAGCAGTAAAAACAGGGGGGCATTCGAGCAGTACTTC,CASSKNRGAFEQYF,TRBJ2-7,TRBV6-5,.,TRBD1
TGTGCCAGCAGTCCCCCTGGAGGGTACGGGGCCAGCGCCTACGAGCAGTACTTC,CASSPPGGYGASAYEQYF,TRBJ2-7,TRBV11-3,.,.
TGTGCCAGCAGTGGCAGGGGTAGCTACGAGCAGTACTTC,CASSGRGSYEQYF,TRBJ2-7,TRBV27,.,.
TGCAGCGTTGAGAGATCCCCCGGGAATGAGCAGTTCTTC,CSVERSPGNEQFF,TRBJ2-1,TRBV29-1,.,.
TGTGCCAGCAGCTTAAGCTGGGGGGGACAGGGCAAATCACCCCTCCACTTT,CASSLSWGGQGKSPLHF,TRBJ1-6,TRBV7-9,.,TRBD1
TGTGCCAGCAGCCCTGACGGGGGGGACGGGGAGCTGTTTTTT,CASSPDGGDGELFF,TRBJ2-2,TRBV7-6,.,TRBD2
TGCAGCGTGGAGGCTAGCGGGAGTTCCACAGATACGCAGTATTTT,CSVEASGSSTDTQYF,TRBJ2-3,TRBV29-1,.,TRBD2
TGTGCCAGCACCGATGATTGGGCCGGCTCCTACAATGAGCAGTTCTTC,CASTDDWAGSYNEQFF,TRBJ2-1,TRBV6-6,.,.
TGTGCCAGCAGCCTGGGGGTTCTTGGACAGGGGTCCATTCAGCCCCAGCATTTT,CASSLGVLGQGSIQPQHF,TRBJ1-5,TRBV16,.,TRBD1
TGTGCTAGCAGTCCGACAGGGGGGAACACCGGGGAGCTGTTTTTT,CASSPTGGNTGELFF,TRBJ2-2,TRBV7-7,.,TRBD1
TGTGCCAGCCGAGGGGGAAGCGAAAAACTGTTTTTT,CASRGGSEKLFF,TRBJ1-4,TRBV2,few,.
TGTGCCAGCAGTCCCACCGGGACAGGGTCCTACAATGAGCAGTTCTTC,CASSPTGTGSYNEQFF,TRBJ2-1,TRBV28,.,TRBD1
TGTGCTAGTGGTTTGGTAGGCATAGCCAAAAACATTCAGTACTTC,CASGLVGIAKNIQYF,TRBJ2-4,TRBV12-5,.,.
TGTGCCAGCAGCTTAGGTCGGACAAGACCCCTCCACTTT,CASSLGRTRPLHF,TRBJ1-6,TRBV13,few,.
TGCGCCAGCAGCCCTTGGACAGGGGGAGGTATCTATGGCTACACCTTC,CASSPWTGGGIYGYTF,TRBJ1-2,TRBV4-3,.,TRBD1
TGTGCCAGCTCTGTGGGGGACGACCCCCAAGAGACCCAGTACTTC,CASSVGDDPQETQYF,TRBJ2-5,TRBV27,.,.
TGTGCCAGCAGCCAAGTTCTTCCAAGTTTGTTCTTC,CASSQVLPSLFF,TRBJ2-1,TRBV4-2,once,.
TGTGCCTGGAGGGACACAGATACGCAGTATTTT,CAWRDTDTQYF,TRBJ2-3,TRBV30,.,.
TGTGCTAGTGTTCCAGGGTGGGACCCCACAGATACGCAGTATTTT,CASVPGWDPTDTQYF,TRBJ2-3,TRBV12-5,.,.
TGTGCCAGCAGCGCACCCGGGACAGGGGATGAAAAACTGTTTTTT,CASSAPGTGDEKLFF,TRBJ1-4,TRBV9,.,TRBD1
TGTGCCAGCAGTCGTGGACAGGGTGACCAGCCCCAGCATTTT,CASSRGQGDQPQHF,TRBJ1-5,TRBV6-5,.,TRBD1
TGTGCCAGCAGTTACACTACGCAGCAGTACTTC,CASSYTTQQYF,TRBJ2-7,TRBV6-6,.,.
TGTGCCAGCAGTTCGGGGGGTGGCACAGATACGCAGTATTTT,CASSSGGGTDTQYF,TRBJ2-3,TRBV6-5,.,TRBD2
TGTGCCAGCAGTTTTACCTACGAGCAGTACTTC,CASSFTYEQYF,TRBJ2-7,TRBV2,.,.
TGCAGCGTGCCCGAGGGGGGAGGTGGCACAGATACGCAGTATTTT,CSVPEGGGGTDTQYF,TRBJ2-3,TRBV29-1,.,.